The 17 T cell receptor beta chains presented below share a single source sample, sequenced in a study of blood T cells in healthy people across ages. Using a J-beta primer mix together with a sample-barcoded 5' primer, a second PCR was run for roughly 7 to 11 cycles. TCRdb reanalysed the 5' RACE reads using MiXCR and keeps one entry per CDR3 protein. The sample shows 600,000 or so distinct CDR3 sequences, 21% of them seen only once. Material: blood. These receptors originate from a man aged 70 or older in good health.

This clonotype was found a few times. This chain links TRBV6-1 with TRBJ1-5; D is possibly TRBD1 (6 bases). The V end was cut by 2 bases, the J end by 4 bases, with 12 bases between. The CDR3 is 15 amino acids. Germline assignment: CDR1 MNHNS and CDR2 SASEGT. CDR3 amino acids: CASSEQGQNNQPQHF. CDR3 sequence (DNA): TGTGCCAGCAGTGAACAGGGGCAGAATAATCAGCCCCAGCATTTT.

The V call is TRBV5-5, the J call TRBJ2-3; D may be TRBD1 or TRBD2 (5 bases each). V lost 0 bases and J lost 5, with 13 bases in between. The germline V gene encodes CDR1 SGHKS and CDR2 YYEKEE (reference sequence). CDR3 size: 15 residues. CDR3 nucleotide sequence: TGTGCCAGCAGCTTGGTTGGGGGTGTCGGAGATACGCAGTATTTT. Its protein is CASSLVGGVGDTQYF.

Only a few counts were recorded for this clonotype. The chain recombines TRBV20-1 with TRBJ2-7; D unclear. Germline CDR1 and CDR2: DFQATT and SNEGSKA (reference sequence). CDR3 length: 16 residues. V shed 0 bases and J shed 0 bases, with 15 bases lying between them. The CDR3 DNA sequence: TGCAGTGCTAGAGATTATAATGACTGGAGCTCCTACGAGCAGTACTTC. As protein: CSARDYNDWSSYEQYF.

The V and J genes are TRBV29-1 and TRBJ1-1; TRBD1 agrees at 11 bases. The CDR3 runs 15 residues. V trimming: 5 bases; J trimming: 5 bases; junction bases outside the gene matches: 10. Germline V gene lookup returns CDR1 SQVTM and CDR2 ANQGSEA. Written as DNA, the CDR3 is TGCAGCGTTTGTATAAGTGGGACAGGGGGGACTGAAGCTTTCTTT. Protein sequence: CSVCISGTGGTEAFF.

The chain employs TRBV3-1 and TRBJ2-4; D gene uncertain. The CDR3 totals 17 residues. In germline, CDR1 is LGHDT, CDR2 YNNKEL (reference sequence). V lost 1 base, J lost 0 bases, and 13 bases lay in between. The CDR3 region has the DNA TGTGCCAGCAGCCAAGTTCTACAAATTCTAGCCAAAAACATTCAGTACTTC. Translating it yields CASSQVLQILAKNIQYF.

The V and J genes are TRBV20-1 and TRBJ2-5; D not certain. The DNA end lines up better with TRBJ2-7; the J call may be wrong. The CDR3 covers 11 residues. CDR1 is DFQATT, CDR2 SNEGSKA, per germline (reference sequence). In DNA, the CDR3 is TGCAGTGCTAGATACGGCCACGAGCAGTACTTC. Its translation is CSARYGHEQYF.

The chain recombines TRBV29-1 with TRBJ2-4, with a tentative D call TRBD2 (5 bases). The CDR3 has 14 residues. V dropped 4 bases and J dropped 2 bases, with 12 bases sitting between them. CDR1 is SQVTM and CDR2 is ANQGSEA in the germline V gene. The chain's CDR3 is CSVGSGWTKNIQYF. The CDR3 bases are TGCAGCGTTGGGTCGGGGTGGACCAAAAACATTCAGTACTTC.

V is TRBV6-2 or TRBV6-3 and J is TRBJ2-1; perhaps TRBD1 as D (6 bases). Trimming left V 5 bases short and J 0 bases short, with 11 bases between. CDR1 is MNHEY, CDR2 SVGEGT, per germline. The CDR3 contains 15 residues. CDR3 DNA sequence: TGTGCCAGCAGTGACAGGCGGAACTCCTACAATGAGCAGTTCTTC. It encodes CASSDRRNSYNEQFF.

The chain carries TRBV7-3 and TRBJ2-7; D not certain. The CDR3 is 15 residues long. CDR1 is SGHTA, CDR2 FQGTGA, per germline. Deletions cut 5 bases from V and 5 bases from J, with 19 bases between. The chain's CDR3 is CASSLQPAGYDEQYF. The CDR3 DNA follows: TGTGCCAGCAGCCTACAACCGGCAGGTTACGACGAGCAGTACTTC.

The rearrangement joins TRBV29-1 to TRBJ2-1; 8 nucleotides line up with TRBD2. V shed 7 bases and J 0 bases; nucleotides not matched to a gene: 11. Germline values: CDR1 SQVTM, CDR2 ANQGSEA. This CDR3 has 16 amino acids. DNA for the CDR3: TGCAGCGGTGTCCTTTTAGCGGGATCCTCCTACAATGAGCAGTTCTTC. Amino acids: CSGVLLAGSSYNEQFF.

In this sample, this clonotype turned up many times. CDR3 coding DNA: TGCAGCGTGCTGGCCCCGACTAGCGCAAACCAAGAGACCCAGTACTTC. Translated, it gives CSVLAPTSANQETQYF. This chain connects TRBV29-1 to TRBJ2-5; 8 bases are a match to TRBD2. Germline CDR1 is SQVTM and CDR2 is ANQGSEA. The CDR3 contains 16 residues. V lost 6 bases to trimming and J lost 0 bases; unmatched junction nucleotides: 12. Looking up the rest from reference TRBV29-1 and TRBJ2-5 gives the full variable domain: SAVISQKPSRDICQRGTSLTIQCQVDSQVTMMFWYRQQPGQSLTLIATANQGSEATYESGFVIDKFPISRPNLTFSTLTVSNMSPEDSSIYLCSVLAPTSANQETQYFGPGTRLLVL.

The genes are TRBV7-9 and TRBJ2-5; D possibly corresponds to TRBD2 (5 bases). V shed 5 bases and J shed 3 bases, with 13 bases lying between them. The CDR3 is 14 residues long. Germline V gives CDR1 SEHNR, CDR2 FQNEAQ (reference sequence). Here the CDR3 DNA reads TGTGCCAGCAGCCCGACCCGGGGTGAAGAGACCCAGTACTTC. Translation gives CASSPTRGEETQYF. The complete variable domain, with remaining parts taken from reference TRBV7-9 and TRBJ2-5, reads DTGVSQNPRHKITKRGQNVTFRCDPISEHNRLYWYRQTLGQGPEFLTYFQNEAQLEKSRLLSDRFSAERPKGSFSTLEIQRTEQGDSAMYLCASSPTRGEETQYFGPGTRLLVL.

This clonotype has a handful of counts. The chain employs TRBV9 and TRBJ1-4; TRBD1 matches at 7 bases. The germline V gene encodes CDR1 SGDLS and CDR2 YYNGEE. The trim removed 3 bases at V and 4 bases at J, leaving 9 bases unmatched. This CDR3 comprises 16 residues. CDR3 sequence (DNA): TGTGCCAGCAGCGCGGACCAGGGGGGTAATAATGAAAAACTGTTTTTT. Amino acids: CASSADQGGNNEKLFF.

Ten or more counts support this clonotype. The chain employs TRBV21-1 and TRBJ2-7; TRBD1, as called in the table, went unchecked against the DNA. TRBV21-1 has pseudogene status. The CDR3 runs 18 residues. The CDR3 loop is CASSKALCPGGAYYEQYF. As DNA, the CDR3 is TGTGCCAGCAGCAAAGCGCTTTGTCCGGGCGGAGCTTACTACGAGCAGTACTTC.

This clonotype has a handful of counts. This chain connects TRBV5-5 to TRBJ2-7, with 8 bases aligning to TRBD1. Germline V gives CDR1 SGHKS, CDR2 YYEKEE (reference sequence). The CDR3 is 15 amino acids. Trimming at V came to 4 bases and at J to 0 bases, leaving 6 bases not matched to a gene. CDR3 coding DNA: TGTGCCAGCAGCGAGACCGACAGGGGCTCCTACGAGCAGTACTTC. It yields the protein CASSETDRGSYEQYF.

This clonotype was counted a few times. J is TRBJ2-7 and V is TRBV15; 14 bases fit TRBD2. The better agreement between TRBJ2-1 and the DNA end casts doubt on the J call. Germline V gene sequence: CDR1 LNHNV, CDR2 YYDKDF (reference sequence). The CDR3 totals 18 residues. CDR3 nucleotides: TGTGCCACCAGCAGAAGGACTAGCGGGAGGTCCCTCTACAATGAGCAGTTCTTC. The encoded protein is CATSRRTSGRSLYNEQFF.

There are a few counts of this clonotype. The V and J genes are TRBV12-3 or TRBV12-4 and TRBJ2-2, with 8 positions matching TRBD2. This CDR3 is built from 16 residues. With V trimmed by 6 bases and J by 3 bases, 9 bases remained unmatched. The CDR3 DNA sequence: TGTGCCAGCAGCCCTGTGGTAGCGGGATACACCGGGGAGCTGTTTTTT. It translates to CASSPVVAGYTGELFF.